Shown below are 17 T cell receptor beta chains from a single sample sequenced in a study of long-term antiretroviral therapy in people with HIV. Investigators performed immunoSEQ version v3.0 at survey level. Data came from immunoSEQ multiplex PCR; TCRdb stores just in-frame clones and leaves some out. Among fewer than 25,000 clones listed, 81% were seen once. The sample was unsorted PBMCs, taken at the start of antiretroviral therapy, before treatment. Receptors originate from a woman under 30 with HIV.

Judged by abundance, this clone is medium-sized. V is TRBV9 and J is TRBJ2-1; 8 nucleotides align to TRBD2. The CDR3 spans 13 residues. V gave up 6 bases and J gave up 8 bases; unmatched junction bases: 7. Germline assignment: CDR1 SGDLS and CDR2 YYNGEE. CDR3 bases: TGTGCCAGCACTCGGGAGGGCGGGGATGAGCAGTTCTTC. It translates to CASTREGGDEQFF.

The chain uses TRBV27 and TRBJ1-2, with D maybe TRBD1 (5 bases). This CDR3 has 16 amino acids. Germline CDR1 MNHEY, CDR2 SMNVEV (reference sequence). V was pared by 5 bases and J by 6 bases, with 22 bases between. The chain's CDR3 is CASSPFLQAYENGYTF. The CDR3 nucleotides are TGTGCCAGCAGTCCCTTCTTACAGGCCTACGAGAATGGCTACACCTTC.

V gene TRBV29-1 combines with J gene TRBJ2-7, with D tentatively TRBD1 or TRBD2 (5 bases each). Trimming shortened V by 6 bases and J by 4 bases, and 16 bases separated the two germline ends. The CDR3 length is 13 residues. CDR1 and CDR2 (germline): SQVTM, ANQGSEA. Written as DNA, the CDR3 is TGCAGCGTGGACGGGACCGCCCCATACGAGCAGTACTTC. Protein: CSVDGTAPYEQYF.

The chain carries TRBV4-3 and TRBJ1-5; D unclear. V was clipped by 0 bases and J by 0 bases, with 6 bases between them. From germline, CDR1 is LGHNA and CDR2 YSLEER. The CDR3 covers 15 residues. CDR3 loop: CASSQDWDSNQPQHF. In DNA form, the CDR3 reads TGCGCCAGCAGCCAAGACTGGGATAGCAATCAGCCCCAGCATTTT.

The DNA of the CDR3 is TGTGCCAGCAGTTTCGGGGGGCCCTATCGAGAAAAACTGTTTTTT. This codes for CASSFGGPYREKLFF. The chain employs TRBV11-2 and TRBJ1-4, with a possible D match to TRBD1 (6 bases). Germline-derived CDR1 and CDR2 are SGHAT and FQNNGV. This CDR3 has 15 residues. Trimming stripped 6 bases from V and 8 bases from J, with 19 bases between.

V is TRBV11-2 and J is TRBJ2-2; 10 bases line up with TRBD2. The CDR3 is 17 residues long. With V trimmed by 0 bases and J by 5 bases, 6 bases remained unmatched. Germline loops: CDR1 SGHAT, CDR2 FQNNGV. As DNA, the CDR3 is TGTGCCAGCAGCTTAGATCGAGCGGGGGGGCGGACCGGGGAGCTGTTTTTT. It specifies CASSLDRAGGRTGELFF.

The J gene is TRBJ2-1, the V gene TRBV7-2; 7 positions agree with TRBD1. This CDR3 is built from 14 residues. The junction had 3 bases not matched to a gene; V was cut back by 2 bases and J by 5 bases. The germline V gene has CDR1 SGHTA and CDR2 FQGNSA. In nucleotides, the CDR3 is TGTGCCAGCAGCTTACGACAGGGCAACAATGAGCAGTTCTTC. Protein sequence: CASSLRQGNNEQFF.

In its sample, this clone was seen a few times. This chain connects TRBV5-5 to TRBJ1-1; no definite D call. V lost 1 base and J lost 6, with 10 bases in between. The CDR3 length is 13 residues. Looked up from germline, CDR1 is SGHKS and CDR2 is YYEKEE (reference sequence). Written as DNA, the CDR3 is TGTGCCAGCAGCTTGAGCCGCAGACCTGAAGCTTTCTTT. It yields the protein CASSLSRRPEAFF.

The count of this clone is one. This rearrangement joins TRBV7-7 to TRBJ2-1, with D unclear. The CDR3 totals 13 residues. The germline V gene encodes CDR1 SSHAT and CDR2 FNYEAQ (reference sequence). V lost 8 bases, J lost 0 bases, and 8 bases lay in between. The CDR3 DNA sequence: TGTGCCAGCTCGTTGAGCTCCTACAATGAGCAGTTCTTC. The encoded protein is CASSLSSYNEQFF. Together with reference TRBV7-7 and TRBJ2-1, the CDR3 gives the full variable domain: GAGVSQSPRYKVTKRGQDVTLRCDPISSHATLYWYQQALGQGPEFLTYFNYEAQPDKSGLPSDRFSAERPEGSISTLTIQRTEQRDSAMYRCASSLSSYNEQFFGPGTRLTVL.

For the CDR3, the DNA is TGTGCCAGCAGCTCCGACGCCAGCGGAGAAAAAGATACGCAGTATTTT. Residues: CASSSDASGEKDTQYF. The chain couples TRBV7-9 to TRBJ2-3; D is perhaps TRBD2 (5 bases). The V end lost 4 bases, the J end lost 5 bases, and 19 bases lay between the germline ends. This CDR3 spans 16 amino acids. From germline, CDR1 is SEHNR and CDR2 FQNEAQ (reference sequence).

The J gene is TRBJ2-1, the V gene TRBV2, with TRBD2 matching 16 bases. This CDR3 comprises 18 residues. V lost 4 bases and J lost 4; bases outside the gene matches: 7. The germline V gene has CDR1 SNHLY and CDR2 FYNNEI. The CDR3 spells CASSVGTSGGAWYNEQFF. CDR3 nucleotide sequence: TGTGCCAGCAGTGTCGGGACTAGCGGGGGGGCCTGGTACAATGAGCAGTTCTTC.

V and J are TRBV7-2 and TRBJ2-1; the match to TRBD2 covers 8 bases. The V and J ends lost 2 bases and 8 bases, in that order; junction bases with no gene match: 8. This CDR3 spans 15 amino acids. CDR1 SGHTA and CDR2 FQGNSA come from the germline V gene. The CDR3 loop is CASSLKRGFADEQFF. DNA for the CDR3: TGTGCCAGCAGCTTAAAGCGGGGGTTCGCCGATGAGCAGTTCTTC.

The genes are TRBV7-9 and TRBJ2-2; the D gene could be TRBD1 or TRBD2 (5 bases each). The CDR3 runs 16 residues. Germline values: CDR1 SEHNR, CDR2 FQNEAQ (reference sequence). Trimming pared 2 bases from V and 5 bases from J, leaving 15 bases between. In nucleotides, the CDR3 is TGTGCCAGCAGCTTAATTGGGGACCTGAAGACCGGGGAGCTGTTTTTT. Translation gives CASSLIGDLKTGELFF.

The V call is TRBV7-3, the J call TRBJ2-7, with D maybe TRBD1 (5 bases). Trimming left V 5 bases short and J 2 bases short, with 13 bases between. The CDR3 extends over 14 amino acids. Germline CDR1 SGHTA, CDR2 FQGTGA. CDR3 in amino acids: CASSTKAGPYEQYF. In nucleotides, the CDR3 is TGTGCCAGCAGCACAAAGGCAGGGCCCTACGAGCAGTACTTC.

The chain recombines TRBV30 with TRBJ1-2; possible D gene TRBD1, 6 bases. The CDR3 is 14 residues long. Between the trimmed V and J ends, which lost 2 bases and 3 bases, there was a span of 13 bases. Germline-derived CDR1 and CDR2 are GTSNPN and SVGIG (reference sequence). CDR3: CAWSSRTAYYGYTF. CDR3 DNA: TGTGCCTGGAGTAGTAGGACAGCTTACTATGGCTACACCTTC.

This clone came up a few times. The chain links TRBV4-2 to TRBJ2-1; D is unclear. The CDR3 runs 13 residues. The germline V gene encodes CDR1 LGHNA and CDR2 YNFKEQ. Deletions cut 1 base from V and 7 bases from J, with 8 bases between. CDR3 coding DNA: TGTGCCAGCAGCCAAGGCATGGGAAATGAGCAGTTCTTC. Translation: CASSQGMGNEQFF.

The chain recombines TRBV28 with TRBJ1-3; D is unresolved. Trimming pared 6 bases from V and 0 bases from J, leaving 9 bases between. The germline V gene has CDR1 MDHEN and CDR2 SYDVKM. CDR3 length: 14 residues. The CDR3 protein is CASSPLPSGNTIYF. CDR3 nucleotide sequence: TGTGCCAGCAGCCCCCTCCCCTCTGGAAACACCATATATTTT.